Listed here are 17 T cell receptor beta chains from one sample, sequenced in a study of OX40 agonist ivuxolimab in advanced cancers. The protocol was immunoSEQ multiplex PCR, while the TCRdb copy is restricted to in-frame clones and leaves out a portion. Counted here are approximately 60,000 clones, roughly 84% occurring once; the ten biggest clones make up roughly 2%. Sample: CD4+ or CD8+ T cells sorted from blood, taken in a trial of the OX40 agonist ivuxolimab. The receptors were sampled from an adult with an advanced solid tumor such as melanoma, head and neck, liver or kidney cancer.

The chain is built from TRBV5-6 and TRBJ1-1; TRBD1 aligns across 8 bases. V was clipped by 2 bases and J by 4 bases; unmatched bases: 4. Germline V gene lookup returns CDR1 SGHDT and CDR2 YYEEEE. CDR3 length: 14 amino acids. CDR3 amino acids: CASSFQGASTEAFF. In DNA, the CDR3 is TGTGCCAGCAGCTTCCAGGGGGCGAGCACTGAAGCTTTCTTT.

This clone is deemed medium-sized. The chain has TRBV5-1 and TRBJ2-5, with D unclear. From germline, CDR1 is SGHRS and CDR2 YFSETQ. This CDR3 is built from 12 residues. Trimming removed 3 bases at V and 5 bases at J, with 8 bases between. The DNA of the CDR3 is TGCGCCAGCAGCTCCATGGGGGAGACCCAGTACTTC. Translating gives CASSSMGETQYF.

V and J are TRBV2 and TRBJ2-7; 9 positions match TRBD1. The CDR3 loop spans 14 amino acids. Germline assignment: CDR1 SNHLY and CDR2 FYNNEI. V lost 7 bases to trimming and J lost 6 bases; unmatched junction nucleotides: 10. The CDR3 here is CASITGQGGSEQYF. Written as DNA, the CDR3 is TGTGCCAGCATAACGGGACAGGGAGGGAGCGAGCAGTACTTC.

This rearrangement joins TRBV19 to TRBJ2-3; D ambiguous. Germline V gene lookup returns CDR1 LNHDA and CDR2 SQIVND (reference sequence). CDR3 size: 16 residues. V was pared by 3 bases and J by 0 bases, with 13 bases between. CDR3 nucleotides: TGTGCCAGTAGTATTCGGAAGACAACTAGCACAGATACGCAGTATTTT. This sequence encodes CASSIRKTTSTDTQYF.

The rearrangement joins TRBV28 to TRBJ1-4; D possibly corresponds to TRBD1 (6 bases). Between the trimmed V and J ends, which lost 7 bases and 4 bases, there was a span of 16 bases. The CDR3 runs to 15 residues. The germline V gene encodes CDR1 MDHEN and CDR2 SYDVKM. The CDR3 protein is CASTSGGQLNEKLFF. CDR3 DNA: TGTGCCAGCACCTCGGGAGGACAGCTTAATGAAAAACTGTTTTTT. The full variable domain, rest sourced from reference TRBV28 and TRBJ1-4, is DVKVTQSSRYLVKRTGEKVFLECVQDMDHENMFWYRQDPGLGLRLIYFSYDVKMKEKGDIPEGYSVSREKKERFSLILESASTNQTSMYLCASTSGGQLNEKLFFGSGTQLSVL.

The chain joins TRBV5-4 to TRBJ2-1; TRBD2 might be the D (6 bases). The CDR3 has 15 residues. Per the germline V gene, CDR1 is SGHNT and CDR2 is YYREEE (reference sequence). The germline V and J ends were trimmed by 4 bases and 0 bases, with 11 bases remaining between them. CDR3 DNA sequence: TGTGCCAGCAGCATAGCGGTGGGCTCCTACAATGAGCAGTTCTTC. This gives the protein CASSIAVGSYNEQFF.

The chain has TRBV7-8 and TRBJ2-1, with 11 bases aligning to TRBD2. Germline V lookup: CDR1 SGHVS, CDR2 FQNEAQ. The CDR3 runs 15 residues. V lost 4 bases to trimming and J lost 5 bases; unmatched junction nucleotides: 4. CDR3 loop: CASSSRLAGNNEQFF. The CDR3 DNA is TGTGCCAGCAGCTCACGACTAGCGGGGAACAATGAGCAGTTCTTC. Full variable domain (rest looked up from reference TRBV7-8 and TRBJ2-1): GAGVSQSPRYKVAKRGQDVALRCDPISGHVSLFWYQQALGQGPEFLTYFQNEAQLDKSGLPSDRFFAERPEGSVSTLKIQRTQQEDSAVYLCASSSRLAGNNEQFFGPGTRLTVL.

The chain combines TRBV15 with TRBJ2-5, with no clear D. Germline V gene lookup returns CDR1 LNHNV and CDR2 YYDKDF (reference sequence). The V and J ends lost 1 base and 5 bases respectively, with 8 bases between them. CDR3 size: 13 residues. CDR3: CATSRAGLETQYF. The CDR3 DNA reads as TGTGCCACCAGCAGAGCTGGGTTGGAGACCCAGTACTTC.

The chain combines TRBV27 with TRBJ2-5, with 13 bases that match TRBD2. The DNA end is more similar to TRBJ2-7, so the J call may be wrong. The CDR3 runs to 16 residues. Germline V gene lookup returns CDR1 MNHEY and CDR2 SMNVEV (reference sequence). CDR3 bases: TGTGCCAGCAGTCACGTAACTAGCGGGGGGGCCTCCGAGCAGTACTTC. Its protein product is CASSHVTSGGASEQYF.

The chain joins TRBV11-2 to TRBJ1-2; D is unclear. V lost 7 bases, J lost 2 bases, and 11 bases lay in between. Germline V lookup: CDR1 SGHAT, CDR2 FQNNGV. The CDR3 consists of 13 residues. CDR3 coding DNA: TGTGCCAGCACCTCGCCCCAAAACTATGGCTACACCTTC. Translation gives CASTSPQNYGYTF.

The chain recombines TRBV2 with TRBJ2-3; a possible D gene is TRBD1 (6 bases). Germline-derived CDR1 and CDR2 are SNHLY and FYNNEI. The CDR3 totals 13 residues. V was pared by 4 bases and J by 4 bases, with 9 bases between. CDR3 DNA sequence: TGTGCCAGCAGTGGTACAGGGCCAGATACGCAGTATTTT. Translating it yields CASSGTGPDTQYF.

This clone was found a few times. The rearrangement links TRBV5-1 to TRBJ2-2; tentative D call: TRBD2 (5 bases). Germline V gene lookup returns CDR1 SGHRS and CDR2 YFSETQ. The V and J ends lost 0 bases and 7 bases respectively, with 10 bases between them. This CDR3 has 14 residues. The chain's CDR3 is CASSLVEDGGELFF. The CDR3 DNA reads TGCGCCAGCAGCTTGGTGGAGGATGGCGGGGAGCTGTTTTTT.

This chain uses TRBV15 with TRBJ2-3; D uncertain. Germline V gives CDR1 LNHNV, CDR2 YYDKDF (reference sequence). CDR3 length: 13 residues. Trimming took off 0 bases at V and 4 bases at J, with 5 bases between the two ends. CDR3 loop: CATSREIPDTQYF. The CDR3 DNA follows: TGTGCCACCAGCAGAGAGATCCCAGATACGCAGTATTTT.

The chain combines TRBV19 with TRBJ1-1; perhaps TRBD1 as D (6 bases). V was pared by 3 bases and J by 0 bases, with 8 bases between. Germline CDR1 and CDR2: LNHDA and SQIVND (reference sequence). There are 14 residues in the CDR3. CDR3 residues: CASSIGQMNTEAFF. In DNA form, the CDR3 reads TGTGCCAGTAGTATCGGACAGATGAACACTGAAGCTTTCTTT. The whole variable domain, filled in from reference TRBV19 and TRBJ1-1, reads DGGITQSPKYLFRKEGQNVTLSCEQNLNHDAMYWYRQDPGQGLRLIYYSQIVNDFQKGDIAEGYSVSREKKESFPLTVTSAQKNPTAFYLCASSIGQMNTEAFFGQGTRLTVV.

This sequence joins TRBV13 and TRBJ1-6; D remains ambiguous. Germline V gives CDR1 PRHDT, CDR2 FYEKMQ (reference sequence). Trimming left V 3 bases short and J 10 bases short, with 13 bases between. This CDR3 is 14 amino acids long. As DNA, the CDR3 is TGTGCCAGCAGCTTGAGGGATTTTGGCTCACCCCTCCACTTT. The encoded protein is CASSLRDFGSPLHF.

The V call is TRBV28, the J call TRBJ1-2, with 8 bases fitting TRBD1. The length of the CDR3 is 15 residues. The germline gives CDR1 MDHEN, CDR2 SYDVKM. Trimming took 5 bases from V and 2 from J; bases not matched to a gene: 7. DNA of the CDR3: TGTGCCAGCAGTGCGACAGGGGAGGGCAACTATGGCTACACCTTC. Its translation is CASSATGEGNYGYTF.

The genes are TRBV7-2 and TRBJ2-5, with D hard to call. Looked up from germline, CDR1 is SGHTA and CDR2 is FQGNSA. The CDR3 runs to 11 residues. Trimming removed 5 bases at V and 1 base at J, with 2 bases between. The CDR3 reads CASSPQETQYF. The DNA of the CDR3 is TGTGCCAGCAGCCCCCAAGAGACCCAGTACTTC.